Each of the 3 T cell receptor beta chains below was sequenced from the same sample in a study of blood T cell repertoires in COVID-19 (dated by TCRdb to the early 2020s). The protocol used for the library was the immunoSEQ multiplex PCR assay. This is the immuneACCESS table as TCRdb keeps it, with only in-frame sequences that have V and J called. A part of the clones is gone; compared with another copy, unresolved V genes explain less than half, and the rest is unexplained. The sample table lists around 250,000 clones, roughly 89% of them with a count of one. Less than 3% of the sample goes to the ten largest clones. The material sequenced was peripheral blood. The receptors come from a woman aged 25 to 39 with active or convalescent COVID-19.

The chain is built from TRBV4-3 and TRBJ2-5; D gene ambiguous. The CDR3 has 15 residues. Germline V lookup: CDR1 LGHNA, CDR2 YSLEER. V was cut by 1 base and J by 3 bases, with 12 bases left in between. CDR3 DNA sequence: TGCGCCAGCAGCCAAGCGTTGGCACGGGAAGAGACCCAGTACTTC. The encoded protein is CASSQALAREETQYF.

The chain uses TRBV2 and TRBJ2-3, with 9 bases aligning to TRBD1. The ends lost 7 bases at V and 1 base at J; junction bases unmatched: 6. CDR1 SNHLY and CDR2 FYNNEI come from the germline V gene. The CDR3 is 15 amino acids. CDR3 region: CASTQDRGRTDTQYF. DNA of the CDR3: TGTGCCAGCACCCAGGACAGGGGCCGCACAGATACGCAGTATTTT. The full variable domain, rest sourced from reference TRBV2 and TRBJ2-3, is EPEVTQTPSHQVTQMGQEVILRCVPISNHLYFYWYRQILGQKVEFLVSFYNNEISEKSEIFDDQFSVERPDGSNFTLKIRSTKLEDSAMYFCASTQDRGRTDTQYFGPGTRLTVL.

This chain links TRBV7-2 with TRBJ1-6; D possibly corresponds to TRBD1 (6 bases). In germline, CDR1 is SGHTA, CDR2 FQGNSA. Trimming left V 5 bases short and J 5 bases short, with 13 bases between. This CDR3 has 15 amino acids. CDR3 loop: CASSTGTPNNSPLHF. Here the CDR3 DNA reads TGTGCCAGCAGCACCGGGACACCCAATAATTCACCCCTCCACTTT.